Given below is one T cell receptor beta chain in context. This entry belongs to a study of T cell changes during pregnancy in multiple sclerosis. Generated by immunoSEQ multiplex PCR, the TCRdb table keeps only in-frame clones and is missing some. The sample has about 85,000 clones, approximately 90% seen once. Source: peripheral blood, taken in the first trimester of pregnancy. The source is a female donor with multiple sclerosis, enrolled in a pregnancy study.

CDR3 protein: CASSSIAGGTDTQYF. DNA of the CDR3: TGTGCCAGCAGCTCCATAGCGGGGGGCACAGATACGCAGTATTTT. The rearrangement joins TRBV11-2 to TRBJ2-3; 9 bases agree with TRBD2. Losses at the gene ends were 4 bases for V and 1 base for J; bases not matched to a gene: 3. The CDR3 extends over 15 amino acids. Germline CDR1 reads SGHAT; CDR2 reads FQNNGV.